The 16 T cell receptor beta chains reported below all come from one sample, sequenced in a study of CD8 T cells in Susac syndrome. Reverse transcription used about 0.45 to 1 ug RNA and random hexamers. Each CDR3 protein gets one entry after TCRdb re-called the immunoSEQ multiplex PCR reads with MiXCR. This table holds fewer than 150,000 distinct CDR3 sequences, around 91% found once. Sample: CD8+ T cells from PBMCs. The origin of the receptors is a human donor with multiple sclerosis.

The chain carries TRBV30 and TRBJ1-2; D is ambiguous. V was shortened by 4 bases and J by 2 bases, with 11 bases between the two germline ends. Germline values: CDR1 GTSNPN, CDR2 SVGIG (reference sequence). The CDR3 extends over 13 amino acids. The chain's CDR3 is CAWTLGGNYGYTF. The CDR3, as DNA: TGTGCCTGGACCCTAGGAGGAAACTATGGCTACACCTTC.

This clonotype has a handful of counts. CDR3 region: CASRPLAAGYDTQYF. CDR3 DNA sequence: TGTGCCAGCAGACCACTAGCGGCGGGGTATGATACGCAGTATTTT. The J gene is TRBJ2-3, the V gene TRBV6-2 or TRBV6-3, with 8 bases fitting TRBD2. The trim removed 6 bases at V and 6 bases at J, leaving 11 bases unmatched. The CDR3 length is 15 residues. Germline CDR1 MNHEY, CDR2 SVGEGT.

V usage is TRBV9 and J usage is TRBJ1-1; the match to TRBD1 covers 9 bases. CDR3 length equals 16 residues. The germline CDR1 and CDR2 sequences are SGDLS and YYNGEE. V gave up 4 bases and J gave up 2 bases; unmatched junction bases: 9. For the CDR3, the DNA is TGTGCCAGCAGCCCGGGGTCACAGGGGGCAAACACTGAAGCTTTCTTT. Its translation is CASSPGSQGANTEAFF.

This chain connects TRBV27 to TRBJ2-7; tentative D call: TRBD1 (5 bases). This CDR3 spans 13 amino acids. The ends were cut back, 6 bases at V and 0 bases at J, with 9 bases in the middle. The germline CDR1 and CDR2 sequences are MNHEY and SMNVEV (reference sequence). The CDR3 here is CASRMTASYEQYF. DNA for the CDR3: TGTGCCAGCAGGATGACAGCCTCCTACGAGCAGTACTTC.

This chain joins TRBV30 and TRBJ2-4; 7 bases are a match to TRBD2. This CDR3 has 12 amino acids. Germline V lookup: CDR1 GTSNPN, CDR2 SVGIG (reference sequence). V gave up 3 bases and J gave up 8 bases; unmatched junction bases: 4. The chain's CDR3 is CAWSPSGDIQYF. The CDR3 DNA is TGTGCCTGGAGCCCTAGCGGAGACATTCAGTACTTC. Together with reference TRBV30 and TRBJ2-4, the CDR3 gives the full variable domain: SQTIHQWPATLVQPVGSPLSLECTVEGTSNPNLYWYRQAAGRGLQLLFYSVGIGQISSEVPQNLSASRPQDRQFILSSKKLLLSDSGFYLCAWSPSGDIQYFGAGTRLSVL.

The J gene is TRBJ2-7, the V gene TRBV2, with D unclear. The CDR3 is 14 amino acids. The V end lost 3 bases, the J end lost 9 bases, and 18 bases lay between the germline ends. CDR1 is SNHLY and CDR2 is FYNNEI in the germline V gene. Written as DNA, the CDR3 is TGTGCCAGCAGTGATCCAGCCGGTCCTTGGGGGCAGTACTTC. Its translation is CASSDPAGPWGQYF. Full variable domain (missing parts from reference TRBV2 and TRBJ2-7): EPEVTQTPSHQVTQMGQEVILRCVPISNHLYFYWYRQILGQKVEFLVSFYNNEISEKSEIFDDQFSVERPDGSNFTLKIRSTKLEDSAMYFCASSDPAGPWGQYFGPGTRLTVT.

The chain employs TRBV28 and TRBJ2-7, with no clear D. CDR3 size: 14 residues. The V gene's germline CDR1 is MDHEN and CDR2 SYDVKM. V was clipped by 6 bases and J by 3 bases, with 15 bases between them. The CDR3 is CASSPDFGDYEQYF. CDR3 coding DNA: TGTGCCAGCAGCCCCGATTTTGGCGACTACGAGCAGTACTTC.

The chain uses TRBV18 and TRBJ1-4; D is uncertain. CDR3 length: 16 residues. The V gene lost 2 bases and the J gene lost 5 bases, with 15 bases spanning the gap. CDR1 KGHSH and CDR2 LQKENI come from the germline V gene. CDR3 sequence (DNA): TGTGCCAGCTCACCAGGTGTGACGAGCGACAATGAAAAACTGTTTTTT. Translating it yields CASSPGVTSDNEKLFF.

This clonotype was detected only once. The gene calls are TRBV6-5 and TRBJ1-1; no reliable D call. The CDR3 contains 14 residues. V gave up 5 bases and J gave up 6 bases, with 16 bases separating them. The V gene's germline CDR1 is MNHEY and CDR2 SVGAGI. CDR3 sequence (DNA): TGTGCCAGCAGTGACCAAACAGCCCTCGCTGAAGCTTTCTTT. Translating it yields CASSDQTALAEAFF.

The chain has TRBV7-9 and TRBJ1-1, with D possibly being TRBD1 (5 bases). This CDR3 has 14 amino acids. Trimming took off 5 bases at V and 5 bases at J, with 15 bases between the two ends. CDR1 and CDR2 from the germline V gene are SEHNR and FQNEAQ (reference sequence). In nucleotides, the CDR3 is TGTGCCAGCAGCCCCGGACAAGGTGGGACTGAAGCTTTCTTT. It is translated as CASSPGQGGTEAFF.

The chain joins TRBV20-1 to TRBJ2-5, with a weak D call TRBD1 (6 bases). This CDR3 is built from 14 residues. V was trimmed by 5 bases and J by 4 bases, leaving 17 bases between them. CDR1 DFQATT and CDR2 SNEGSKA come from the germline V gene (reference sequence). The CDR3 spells CSARIQGKGETQYF. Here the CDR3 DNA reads TGCAGTGCTCGAATTCAGGGGAAGGGAGAGACCCAGTACTTC.

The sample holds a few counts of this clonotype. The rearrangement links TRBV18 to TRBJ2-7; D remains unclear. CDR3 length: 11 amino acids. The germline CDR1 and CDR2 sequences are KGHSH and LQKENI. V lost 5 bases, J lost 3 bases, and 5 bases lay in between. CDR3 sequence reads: CASSSDYEQYF. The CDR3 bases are TGTGCCAGCTCATCCGACTACGAGCAGTACTTC.

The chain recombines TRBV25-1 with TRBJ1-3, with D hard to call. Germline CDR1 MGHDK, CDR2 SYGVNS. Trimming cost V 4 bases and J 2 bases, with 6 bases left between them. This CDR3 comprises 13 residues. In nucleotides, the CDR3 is TGTGCCAGCAGTGTAGGGCCTGGAAACACCATATATTTT. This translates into CASSVGPGNTIYF. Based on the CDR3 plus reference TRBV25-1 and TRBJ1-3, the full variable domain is EADIYQTPRYLVIGTGKKITLECSQTMGHDKMYWYQQDPGMELHLIHYSYGVNSTEKGDLSSESTVSRIRTEHFPLTLESARPSHTSQYLCASSVGPGNTIYFGEGSWLTVV.

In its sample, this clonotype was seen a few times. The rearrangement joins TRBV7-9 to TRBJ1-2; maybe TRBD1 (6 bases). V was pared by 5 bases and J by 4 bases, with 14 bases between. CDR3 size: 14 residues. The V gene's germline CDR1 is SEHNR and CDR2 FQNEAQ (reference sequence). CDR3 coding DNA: TGTGCCAGCAGCGGTTCCGGGGGCATCTATGGCTACACCTTC. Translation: CASSGSGGIYGYTF. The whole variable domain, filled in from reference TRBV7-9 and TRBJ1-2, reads DTGVSQNPRHKITKRGQNVTFRCDPISEHNRLYWYRQTLGQGPEFLTYFQNEAQLEKSRLLSDRFSAERPKGSFSTLEIQRTEQGDSAMYLCASSGSGGIYGYTFGSGTRLTVV.

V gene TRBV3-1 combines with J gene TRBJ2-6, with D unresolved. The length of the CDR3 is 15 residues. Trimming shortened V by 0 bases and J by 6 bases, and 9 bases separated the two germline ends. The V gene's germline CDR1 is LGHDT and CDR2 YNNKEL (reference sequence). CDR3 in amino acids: CASSQENPEANVLTF. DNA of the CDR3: TGTGCCAGCAGCCAAGAAAACCCTGAGGCCAACGTCCTGACTTTC.

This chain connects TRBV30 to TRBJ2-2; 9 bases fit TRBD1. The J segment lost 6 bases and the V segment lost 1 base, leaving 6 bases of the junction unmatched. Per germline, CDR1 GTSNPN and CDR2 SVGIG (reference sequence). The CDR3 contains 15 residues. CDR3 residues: CAWSEGQGVAGELFF. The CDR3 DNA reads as TGTGCCTGGAGTGAGGGACAGGGAGTGGCCGGGGAGCTGTTTTTT.